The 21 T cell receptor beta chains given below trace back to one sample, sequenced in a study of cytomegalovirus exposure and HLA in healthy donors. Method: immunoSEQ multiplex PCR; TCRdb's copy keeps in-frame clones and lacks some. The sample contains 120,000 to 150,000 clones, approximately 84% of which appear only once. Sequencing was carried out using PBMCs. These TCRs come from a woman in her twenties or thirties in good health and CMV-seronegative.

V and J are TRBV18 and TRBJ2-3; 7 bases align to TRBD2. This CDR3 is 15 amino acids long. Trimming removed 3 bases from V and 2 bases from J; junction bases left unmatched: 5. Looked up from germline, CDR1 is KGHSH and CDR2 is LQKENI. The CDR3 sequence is CASSPWGGLTDTQYF. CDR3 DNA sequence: TGTGCCAGCTCACCGTGGGGGGGACTCACAGATACGCAGTATTTT.

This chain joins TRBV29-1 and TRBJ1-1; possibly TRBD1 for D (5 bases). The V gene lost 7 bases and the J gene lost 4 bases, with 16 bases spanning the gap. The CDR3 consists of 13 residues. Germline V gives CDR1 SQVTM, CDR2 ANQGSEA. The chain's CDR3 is CSADTNYLTEAFF. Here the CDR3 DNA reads TGCAGCGCGGACACGAATTACCTCACTGAAGCTTTCTTT. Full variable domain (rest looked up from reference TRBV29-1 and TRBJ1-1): SAVISQKPSRDICQRGTSLTIQCQVDSQVTMMFWYRQQPGQSLTLIATANQGSEATYESGFVIDKFPISRPNLTFSTLTVSNMSPEDSSIYLCSADTNYLTEAFFGQGTRLTVV.

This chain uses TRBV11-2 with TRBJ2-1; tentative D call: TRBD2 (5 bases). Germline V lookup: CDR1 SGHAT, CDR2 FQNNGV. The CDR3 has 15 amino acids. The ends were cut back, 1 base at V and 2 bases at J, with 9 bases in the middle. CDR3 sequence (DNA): TGTGCCAGCAGCTTAGGAGGGTCCACCTACAATGAGCAGTTCTTC. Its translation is CASSLGGSTYNEQFF. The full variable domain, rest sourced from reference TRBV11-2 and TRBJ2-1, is EAGVAQSPRYKIIEKRQSVAFWCNPISGHATLYWYQQILGQGPKLLIQFQNNGVVDDSQLPKDRFSAERLKGVDSTLKIQPAKLEDSAVYLCASSLGGSTYNEQFFGPGTRLTVL.

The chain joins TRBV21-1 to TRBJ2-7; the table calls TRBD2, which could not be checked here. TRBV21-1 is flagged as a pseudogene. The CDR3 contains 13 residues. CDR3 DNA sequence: TGTGCCAGCAGCAGGGACTGTATTTTCGAGCAGTACTTC. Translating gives CASSRDCIFEQYF.

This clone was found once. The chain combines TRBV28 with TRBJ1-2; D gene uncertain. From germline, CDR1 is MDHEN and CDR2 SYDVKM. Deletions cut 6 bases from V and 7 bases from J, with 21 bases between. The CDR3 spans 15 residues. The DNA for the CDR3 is TGTGCCAGCAGATCAACGCCACTAGGTAAGGGTGGCTACACCTTC. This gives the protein CASRSTPLGKGGYTF.

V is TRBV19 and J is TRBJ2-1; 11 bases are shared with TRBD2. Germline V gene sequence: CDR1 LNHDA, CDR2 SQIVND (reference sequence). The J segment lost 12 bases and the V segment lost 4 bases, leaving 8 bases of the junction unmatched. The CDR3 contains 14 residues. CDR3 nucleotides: TGTGCCAGTAGTACTGATAGCGGGGGGGAGCGGCAGTTCTTC. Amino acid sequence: CASSTDSGGERQFF.

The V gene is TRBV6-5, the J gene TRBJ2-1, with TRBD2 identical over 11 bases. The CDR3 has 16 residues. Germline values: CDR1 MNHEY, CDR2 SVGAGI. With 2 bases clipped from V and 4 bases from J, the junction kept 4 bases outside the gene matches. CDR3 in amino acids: CASSYLTSGGYNEQFF. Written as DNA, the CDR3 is TGTGCCAGCAGTTACCTAACTAGCGGGGGTTACAATGAGCAGTTCTTC.

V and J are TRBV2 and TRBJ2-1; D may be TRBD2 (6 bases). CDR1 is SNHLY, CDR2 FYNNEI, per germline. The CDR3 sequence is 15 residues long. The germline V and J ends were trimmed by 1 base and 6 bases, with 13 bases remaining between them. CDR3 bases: TGTGCCAGCAGTGAAGTTGTGGGGGGTCCCAATGAGCAGTTCTTC. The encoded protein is CASSEVVGGPNEQFF.

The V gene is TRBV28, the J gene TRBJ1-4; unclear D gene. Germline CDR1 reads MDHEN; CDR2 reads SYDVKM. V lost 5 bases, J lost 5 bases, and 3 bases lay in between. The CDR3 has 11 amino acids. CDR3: CASSSNEKLFF. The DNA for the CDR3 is TGTGCCAGCAGTAGCAATGAAAAACTGTTTTTT.

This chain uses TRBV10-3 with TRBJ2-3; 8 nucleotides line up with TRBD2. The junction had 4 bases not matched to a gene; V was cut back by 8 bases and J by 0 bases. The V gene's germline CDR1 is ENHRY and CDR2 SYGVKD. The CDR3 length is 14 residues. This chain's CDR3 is CAISERGSTDTQYF. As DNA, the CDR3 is TGTGCCATCTCCGAGCGGGGGAGCACAGATACGCAGTATTTT.

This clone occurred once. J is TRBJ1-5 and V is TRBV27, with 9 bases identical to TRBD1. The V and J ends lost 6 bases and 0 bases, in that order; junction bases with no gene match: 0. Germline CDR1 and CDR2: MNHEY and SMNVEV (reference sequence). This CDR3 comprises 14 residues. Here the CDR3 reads CASRGQGSNQPQHF. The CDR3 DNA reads TGTGCCAGCAGGGGACAGGGTAGCAATCAGCCCCAGCATTTT.

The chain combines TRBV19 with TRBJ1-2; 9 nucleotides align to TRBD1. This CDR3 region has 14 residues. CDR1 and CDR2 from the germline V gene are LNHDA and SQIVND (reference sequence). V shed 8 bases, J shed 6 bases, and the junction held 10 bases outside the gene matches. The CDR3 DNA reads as TGTGCCAGTCAAAAATGGACAGGGGTCCATGGCTACACCTTC. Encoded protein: CASQKWTGVHGYTF.

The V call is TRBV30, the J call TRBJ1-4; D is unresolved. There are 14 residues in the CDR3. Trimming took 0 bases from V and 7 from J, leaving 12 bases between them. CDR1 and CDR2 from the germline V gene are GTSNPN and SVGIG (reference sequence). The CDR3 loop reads CAWSVHGEGEKLFF. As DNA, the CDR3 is TGTGCCTGGAGTGTTCATGGGGAGGGTGAAAAACTGTTTTTT.

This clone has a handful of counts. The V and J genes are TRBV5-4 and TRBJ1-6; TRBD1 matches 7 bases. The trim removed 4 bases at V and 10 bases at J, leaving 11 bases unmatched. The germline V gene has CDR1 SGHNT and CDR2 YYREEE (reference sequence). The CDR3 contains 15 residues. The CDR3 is CASSPATGFNSPLHF. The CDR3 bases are TGTGCCAGCAGCCCTGCGACAGGGTTCAACTCACCCCTCCACTTT.

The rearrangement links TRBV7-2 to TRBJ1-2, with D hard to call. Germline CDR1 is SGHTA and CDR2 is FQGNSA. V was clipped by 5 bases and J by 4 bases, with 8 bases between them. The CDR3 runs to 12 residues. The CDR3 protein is CASSRNSYGYTF. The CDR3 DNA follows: TGTGCCAGCAGCCGCAACAGCTATGGCTACACCTTC.

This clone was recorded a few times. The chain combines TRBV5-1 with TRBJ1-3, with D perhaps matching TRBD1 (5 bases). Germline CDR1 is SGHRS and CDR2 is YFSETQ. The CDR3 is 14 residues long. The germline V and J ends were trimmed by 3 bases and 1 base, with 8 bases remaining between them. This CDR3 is CASSSQGSGNTIYF. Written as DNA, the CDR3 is TGCGCCAGCAGCTCCCAGGGTTCTGGAAACACCATATATTTT.

The CDR3 here is CASSQDLSRQNYGYTF. The CDR3 DNA reads TGCGCCAGCAGCCAAGATCTCTCACGACAGAACTATGGCTACACCTTC. The chain joins TRBV4-1 to TRBJ1-2; D is possibly TRBD1 (5 bases). This CDR3 spans 16 amino acids. Trimming stripped 0 bases from V and 2 bases from J, with 13 bases between. CDR1 and CDR2 from the germline V gene are MGHRA and YSYEKL.

CDR3 DNA sequence: TGTGCCTCTAGTCCCTTACTAGCGGGACTCAATGAGCAGTTCTTC. Its protein is CASSPLLAGLNEQFF. The V and J genes are TRBV19 and TRBJ2-1; 10 positions agree with TRBD2. In germline, CDR1 is LNHDA, CDR2 SQIVND (reference sequence). The V and J ends lost 11 bases and 6 bases, in that order; junction bases with no gene match: 13. The length of the CDR3 is 15 residues.

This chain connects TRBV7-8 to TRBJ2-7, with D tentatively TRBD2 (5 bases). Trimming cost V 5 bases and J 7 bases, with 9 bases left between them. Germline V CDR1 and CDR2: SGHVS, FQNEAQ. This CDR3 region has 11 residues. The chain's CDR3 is CASSPGLEQYF. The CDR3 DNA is TGTGCCAGCAGCCCCGGACTGGAGCAGTACTTC.

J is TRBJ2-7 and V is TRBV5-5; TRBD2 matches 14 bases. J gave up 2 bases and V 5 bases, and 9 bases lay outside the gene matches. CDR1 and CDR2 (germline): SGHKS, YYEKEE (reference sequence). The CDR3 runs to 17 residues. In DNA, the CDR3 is TGTGCCAGCAGTTTGAGACTAGCGGGGGGGGTTCCCTACGAGCAGTACTTC. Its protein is CASSLRLAGGVPYEQYF.

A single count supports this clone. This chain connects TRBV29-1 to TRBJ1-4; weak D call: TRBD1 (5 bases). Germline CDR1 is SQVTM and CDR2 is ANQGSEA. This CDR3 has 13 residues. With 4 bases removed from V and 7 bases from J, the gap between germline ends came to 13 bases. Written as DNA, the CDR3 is TGCAGCGTTGCGTGGCAGGGTGGTGAAAAACTGTTTTTT. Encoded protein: CSVAWQGGEKLFF.